These T cell receptor beta chains were read from a single sample in a study of T cell responses to AZD1222 COVID-19 vaccine. This table comes from immunoSEQ multiplex PCR, and its TCRdb copy is limited to in-frame clones, with some not included. The data contain under 130,000 clones, 90% of them seen just once; the ten biggest clones take up under 5.5%. The sequencing used peripheral blood, collected on day 0 of AZD1222 vaccination. These receptors originate from an adult in good health. CDR3s include the opening cysteine and the closing phenylalanine or tryptophan. The D gene is left open where the match is weak. Only some rows state a clone size, as once, few, many or a class for expanded clones.

abundance	v_gene	d_gene	j_gene	len	CDR3nt	CDR3aa
once	TRBV6-5	.	TRBJ1-2	13	TGTGCCGGAGGGGAGGCCGGATACTATGGCTACACCTTC	CAGGEAGYYGYTF
.	TRBV5-1	TRBD2	TRBJ2-7	14	TGCGCCAGCAGCTTGGGTCTAGCGGGGGACGAGCAGTACTTC	CASSLGLAGDEQYF
once	TRBV5-4	.	TRBJ1-2	12	TGTGCCAGCACCCCGGGCGGGGCAGGCTACACCTTC	CASTPGGAGYTF
.	TRBV5-4	.	TRBJ1-3	14	TGTGCCAGCAGCCTCTGGGGCGCGGGAAACACCATATATTTT	CASSLWGAGNTIYF
.	TRBV2	.	TRBJ1-2	14	TGTGCCAGCAGTGAAGCGTCGGGGGGTATAAGCTACACCTTC	CASSEASGGISYTF
.	TRBV23-1	.	TRBJ1-5	13	TGCGCCAAGAGAAAGTGGGGCAATCAGCCCCAGCATTTT	CAKRKWGNQPQHF
.	TRBV12-3/TRBV12-4	.	TRBJ2-7	12	TGTGCCAGCAAGGTCTCCCAGAAGGAGCAGTACTTC	CASKVSQKEQYF
.	TRBV6-2/TRBV6-3	.	TRBJ1-2	17	TGTGCCAGCAGTTTTTTTTTGGGTCACCGGAGGATGGTGGGCTACACCTTC	CASSFFLGHRRMVGYTF
few	TRBV19	TRBD1	TRBJ1-1	16	TGTGCCAGTTTGCCATTGCCAGGGGGCTGGAACACTGAAGCTTTCTTT	CASLPLPGGWNTEAFF
.	TRBV11-3	.	TRBJ1-6	12	TGTGCCAGCAGCTTAGATCTGTCACCCCTCCACTTT	CASSLDLSPLHF
once	TRBV14	TRBD1	TRBJ1-3	14	TGTGCCAGCAGCCTGACCGGGACAGCAAACACCATATATTTT	CASSLTGTANTIYF
.	TRBV6-6	.	TRBJ1-1	15	TGTGCCAGCAGTCACCCAGGGCTGGGGAACACTGAAGCTTTCTTT	CASSHPGLGNTEAFF
.	TRBV27	.	TRBJ2-1	14	TGTGCCAGCAGTCCCCGGACGGGATACAATGAGCAGTTCTTC	CASSPRTGYNEQFF
.	TRBV2	.	TRBJ2-2	14	TGTGCCAGCAGACAGACCCAGAACACCGGGGAGCTGTTTTTT	CASRQTQNTGELFF
.	TRBV4-1	.	TRBJ2-6	17	TGCGCCAGCAGCCAAGGGGGCTTTAGGTCTGGGGCCAACGTCCTGACTTTC	CASSQGGFRSGANVLTF
.	TRBV6-5	.	TRBJ2-1	11	TGTGCCAGCGGGAGGCGGGAAGAGCAGTTCTTC	CASGRREEQFF
.	TRBV27	TRBD1	TRBJ1-2	17	TGTGCCAGCAGTTCCCTTGCCGGTGGACAGGGTGCCTATGGCTACACCTTC	CASSSLAGGQGAYGYTF
.	TRBV3-1/TRBV3-2	.	TRBJ1-5	15	TGTGCCAGCAGTCAAATGTGGGGGAACAATCAGCCCCAGCATTTT	CASSQMWGNNQPQHF
once	TRBV13	.	TRBJ1-1	15	TGTGCCAGCACCCTGGGGCAGGGCGGGAACACTGAAGCTTTCTTT	CASTLGQGGNTEAFF
.	TRBV7-8	TRBD1	TRBJ2-3	15	TGTGCCAGCAGCGACAGGGGGGGGTCCACAGATACGCAGTATTTT	CASSDRGGSTDTQYF
.	TRBV5-4	TRBD1	TRBJ1-2	12	TGTGCCAGCATCGTCTCGGGGGACAGGGTAACCTTC	CASIVSGDRVTF
.	TRBV6-5	TRBD2	TRBJ2-1	15	TGTGCCAGCAGCCGGACTAGCGGGGGGCCCGATGAGCAGTTCTTC	CASSRTSGGPDEQFF
few	TRBV4-2	TRBD1	TRBJ1-2	13	TGTGCCAGCAGGTCGACAGGGAACTATGGCTACACCTTC	CASRSTGNYGYTF
.	TRBV5-1	.	TRBJ2-5	13	TGCGCCAGCAGTTACATAGGGGGGGAGACCCAGTACTTC	CASSYIGGETQYF
.	TRBV4-3	.	TRBJ2-7	17	TGCGCCAGCAGCCAAGACGGATGGGGGGCTTCCTGCTACGAGCAGTACTTC	CASSQDGWGASCYEQYF
.	TRBV28	.	TRBJ2-4	17	TGTGCCAGCAGTTTAGACAGTAGGGAGTATGCCAAAAACATTCAGTACTTC	CASSLDSREYAKNIQYF
.	TRBV6-5	.	TRBJ1-1	10	TGTGCCAGCAGGAACACTGAAGCTTTCTTT	CASRNTEAFF
.	TRBV29-1	TRBD1	TRBJ1-2	13	TGCAGCGTTGTGGACAGGGGGATGAGGGGCTACACCTTC	CSVVDRGMRGYTF
.	TRBV7-9	.	TRBJ2-3	11	TGTGCCAGCGGCTTTACAGATACGCAGTATTTT	CASGFTDTQYF
.	TRBV27	TRBD2	TRBJ2-3	15	TGTGCCAGCAGTTTACTGGCGGGGGTCCCAGATACGCAGTATTTT	CASSLLAGVPDTQYF
.	TRBV7-9	.	TRBJ2-3	17	TGTGCCAGCAGCTTCTCGCCTCGGGAAGGGGAGACAGATACGCAGTATTTT	CASSFSPREGETDTQYF
.	TRBV4-1	TRBD1	TRBJ1-5	17	TGCGCCAGCAGCCAAAGGGGGTGGGACAGGCTCGGTCAGCCCCAGCATTTT	CASSQRGWDRLGQPQHF
.	TRBV18	.	TRBJ2-1	15	TGTGCCAGCTCCCCCCCAGGTCGGGGATACAATGAGCAGTTCTTC	CASSPPGRGYNEQFF
few	TRBV4-1	.	TRBJ1-3	13	TGCGCCAGCAGCCAAGCCCCCGGAAACACCATATATTTT	CASSQAPGNTIYF
.	TRBV11-1	.	TRBJ2-5	14	TGTGCCAGCAGCCCTCAGGGGATGCAAGAGACCCAGTACTTC	CASSPQGMQETQYF
once	TRBV29-1	TRBD1	TRBJ2-1	14	TGCAGCGCCTGGACAGGACGAACCTACAATGAGCAGTTCTTC	CSAWTGRTYNEQFF
.	TRBV28	TRBD1	TRBJ1-6	16	TGTGCCAGCAGGGGCCGGGACAGGGGGATGTACTCACCCCTCCACTTT	CASRGRDRGMYSPLHF
.	TRBV10-2	.	TRBJ2-7	14	TGCGCCAGCAGTGACCGGGGCTCCCCCTACGAGCAGTACTTC	CASSDRGSPYEQYF
.	TRBV28	.	TRBJ2-1	11	TGTGCCAGCAGTTCTCAGGGTGAGCAGTTCTTC	CASSSQGEQFF
.	TRBV5-4	.	TRBJ2-3	14	TGTGCCAGCAGCGCGAGCGGAAGGTCAGATACGCAGTATTTT	CASSASGRSDTQYF
.	TRBV9	.	TRBJ2-3	15	TGTGCCAGCAGCGTGGGGGGCGATTTTCCAGATACGCAGTATTTT	CASSVGGDFPDTQYF
.	TRBV2	TRBD1	TRBJ2-1	16	TGTGCCAGCAGAGCGTTAAGACAGGGGCCCTACAATGAGCAGTTCTTC	CASRALRQGPYNEQFF
.	TRBV27	.	TRBJ2-1	14	TGTGCCAGCAGCGCGGTTACTCCCTACAATGAGCAGTTCTTC	CASSAVTPYNEQFF
.	TRBV12-3/TRBV12-4	.	TRBJ1-5	13	TGTGCCAGCAGTCGGGGATCCAATCAGCCCCAGCATTTT	CASSRGSNQPQHF
.	TRBV10-3	TRBD1	TRBJ1-5	14	TGTGCCATCGGAGCAGGGGGCATGGATCAGCCCCAGCATTTT	CAIGAGGMDQPQHF
.	TRBV30	TRBD1	TRBJ1-5	14	TGTGCCTGGAGTCCTGGCAGGGGGCATCAGCCCCAGCATTTT	CAWSPGRGHQPQHF
.	TRBV19	.	TRBJ2-7	13	TGTGCCAGTAGTCGGCGGGGAAGCTACGAGCAGTACTTC	CASSRRGSYEQYF
.	TRBV7-2	TRBD1	TRBJ1-5	14	TGTGCCAGCAGCTTAGGACAGGGGTTAAGGACCCAGCATTTT	CASSLGQGLRTQHF
.	TRBV4-2	TRBD2	TRBJ2-3	13	TGTGCCAGCAGCCAAGAGGGGGGGAGGACGCAGTATTTT	CASSQEGGRTQYF
.	TRBV2	.	TRBJ1-4	17	TGTGCCAGCAGTGAGTTACCCCGAACTTCAACTAATGAAAAACTGTTTTTT	CASSELPRTSTNEKLFF
.	TRBV11-1	.	TRBJ1-2	13	TGTGCCAGCAGTTCGAGGGGGTACTATGGCTACACCTTC	CASSSRGYYGYTF
.	TRBV10-3	.	TRBJ1-2	14	TGTGCCATCAGTGAAGGCGCGGGGAACTATGGCTACACCTTC	CAISEGAGNYGYTF
.	TRBV6-2/TRBV6-3	.	TRBJ1-1	14	TGTGCCAGCAGTTATGGCGCTTTACCGGCTGAAGCTTTCTTT	CASSYGALPAEAFF